The 7 T cell receptor beta chains below were found in one sample sequenced in a study of vaccination and CD4 T cells after COVID-19. The Oncomine TCR Beta short-read assay was applied to DNA of cultured CD4+ T cells. TCRdb itself ran the PCR reads through MiXCR, one entry per CDR3 protein. Of about 20,000 distinct CDR3 sequences listed, roughly 43% are singletons. Sample treatment: approximately 11-day PBMC culture with coronavirus spike peptide pools or control peptides (ViraFEST assay). No antigen has been identified for these receptors. Material: CD4+ T cells from blood, cultured in vitro, obtained after SARS-CoV-2 vaccination. The source is a human donor who had recovered from COVID-19.

The genes are TRBV11-3 and TRBJ2-1; D is perhaps TRBD1 or TRBD2 (5 bases each). The germline CDR1 and CDR2 sequences are SGHNT and YENEEA. Trimming took off 2 bases at V and 5 bases at J, with 7 bases between the two ends. The CDR3 consists of 13 residues. The CDR3 sequence: CASSLRDDNEQFF. DNA of the CDR3: TGTGCCAGCAGCTTAAGGGACGACAATGAGCAGTTCTTC.

The chain carries TRBV20-1 and TRBJ2-7, with TRBD2 identical over 13 bases. The CDR3 consists of 13 residues. Germline V gene data show CDR1 as DFQATT and CDR2 as SNEGSKA (reference sequence). The V segment lost 6 bases and the J segment 7 bases; nucleotides outside the gene matches: 6. CDR3 sequence reads: CSAPGLAGIEQYF. The DNA for the CDR3 is TGCAGTGCGCCGGGACTAGCGGGAATTGAGCAGTACTTC.

This clonotype has only a few counts. The rearrangement joins TRBV15 to TRBJ1-2; D uncertain. There are 10 residues in the CDR3. CDR1 is LNHNV and CDR2 is YYDKDF in the germline V gene (reference sequence). Here the CDR3 reads CGEGVYGYTF. The CDR3 nucleotides are TGTGGGGAGGGAGTCTATGGCTACACCTTC.

This clonotype was counted between two and nine times. The chain joins TRBV20-1 to TRBJ2-1; 9 bases match TRBD2. The CDR3 consists of 15 residues. Germline assignment: CDR1 DFQATT and CDR2 SNEGSKA (reference sequence). V lost 0 bases to trimming and J lost 4 bases; unmatched junction nucleotides: 4. CDR3 loop: CSARDTLAGYNEQFF. The DNA for the CDR3 is TGCAGTGCTAGAGATACGCTAGCGGGGTACAATGAGCAGTTCTTC.

This clonotype was counted between two and nine times. The chain joins TRBV6-5 to TRBJ1-5, with TRBD1 as a possible D gene (5 bases). The germline V gene has CDR1 MNHEY and CDR2 SVGAGI. The germline V and J ends were trimmed by 0 bases and 1 base, with 13 bases remaining between them. This CDR3 contains 17 residues. CDR3 nucleotide sequence: TGTGCCAGCAGTTACTCGGGTGGGCAGGGAAGCAATCAGCCCCAGCATTTT. It translates to CASSYSGGQGSNQPQHF.

The chain has TRBV15 and TRBJ1-1; 8 bases are shared with TRBD1. V was clipped by 3 bases and J by 1 base; unmatched bases: 7. This CDR3 contains 16 residues. Per germline, CDR1 LNHNV and CDR2 YYDKDF (reference sequence). The CDR3: CATSRASGTGNTEAFF. CDR3 coding DNA: TGTGCCACCAGCAGGGCCTCCGGGACAGGGAACACTGAAGCTTTCTTT. Full variable domain (outside the CDR3, taken from reference TRBV15 and TRBJ1-1): DAMVIQNPRYQVTQFGKPVTLSCSQTLNHNVMYWYQQKSSQAPKLLFHYYDKDFNNEADTPDNFQSRRPNTSFCFLDIRSPGLGDTAMYLCATSRASGTGNTEAFFGQGTRLTVV.

The sample holds a few counts of this clonotype. The chain uses TRBV4-3 and TRBJ1-2; unclear D gene. The V end lost 0 bases, the J end lost 5 bases, and 10 bases lay between the germline ends. The germline V gene has CDR1 LGHNA and CDR2 YSLEER. There are 14 residues in the CDR3. For the CDR3, the DNA is TGCGCCAGCAGCCAAGATATAGCAGCGTATGGCTACACCTTC. Its translation: CASSQDIAAYGYTF.